Reported below is one T cell receptor beta chain. Its antigen is unknown. From germline, CDR1 is LGHNA and CDR2 YNFKEQ. This CDR3 has 15 amino acids. V was clipped by 4 bases and J by 4 bases, with 13 bases between them. The sample originates from a study of beta chain features in type 1 diabetes. What was sequenced were expressed TCRB transcripts, since all of the isolated RNA had been reverse transcribed. Clones were sequenced by immunoSEQ multiplex PCR, and TCRdb holds only the in-frame ones, with some missing. The profile shows 140,000 to 150,000 clones, about an eighth of them singletons. Study-wide findings and caveats: The study found moderately but significantly shorter TCRB CDR3s in all four CD4+ subsets of Type 1 diabetes patients.

The sequence was collected from a young man with type 1 diabetes. The chain has TRBV4-2 and TRBJ2-2, with TRBD1 as a possible D gene (7 bases). Sequencing was performed on central memory CD4+ T cells from blood. The CDR3 bases are TGTGCCAGCAGCCCAGGAGGGGGCCGCACCGGGGAGCTGTTTTTT. Encoded protein: CASSPGGGRTGELFF.